This T cell receptor beta chain was identified during a study of beta chain features in type 1 diabetes. V lost 2 bases, J lost 4 bases, and 4 bases stayed unmatched. From germline, CDR1 is MNHEY and CDR2 SVGAGI. The CDR3 is 14 residues long. Expressed TCRB transcripts were sequenced, since all the RNA that had been isolated was reverse transcribed. The protocol was immunoSEQ multiplex PCR, while the TCRdb copy is restricted to in-frame clones and leaves out a portion. The repertoire holds hundreds of thousands of clones, with roughly a sixth as singletons. This sequence was found in a woman between 18 and 29 years old in good health. The chain is built from TRBV6-5 and TRBJ2-5, with 7 bases identical to TRBD2. The sample was naive CD4+ T cells from blood. The CDR3 bases are TGTGCCAGCAGTTACCGGGGAGGGTTAGAGACCCAGTACTTC. Translating gives CASSYRGGLETQYF.